These 26 T cell receptor beta chains share one sample of origin, sequenced in a study of regulatory T cells in long-lasting Graves disease. As for time point: newly diagnosed GD, antithyroid drugs for less than 3 months. Extracted PBMC RNA gave rise to the TCR library. Sequencing libraries for TCR beta were prepared with iRepertoire HTBI primers and Arm-PCR of CDR3 regions. TCRdb passed the multiplex PCR reads through MiXCR, listing each CDR3 protein once. The table includes hundreds of thousands of distinct CDR3 sequences, 13% detected once. These data were also reused for a study on T cells in Graves' hyperthyroidism and ophthalmopathy.

The sample here was peripheral blood mononuclear cells (PBMCs), taken at new diagnosis, from a patient treated with antithyroid drugs. The receptor source for this set is a young man with Graves disease.

This clonotype came up many times. This rearrangement joins TRBV12-3 or TRBV12-4 to TRBJ1-1; unclear D gene. There are 13 residues in the CDR3. The V end was cut by 4 bases, the J end by 1 base, with 7 bases between. The CDR3 sequence: CASSYWRNTEAFF. The CDR3 DNA reads TGTGCCAGCAGTTATTGGAGGAACACTGAAGCTTTCTTT.

This clonotype was detected ten times or more. This chain joins TRBV20-1 and TRBJ1-6, with unresolved D. CDR1 is DFQATT and CDR2 is SNEGSKA in the germline V gene (reference sequence). There are 12 residues in the CDR3. Between the trimmed V and J ends, which lost 8 bases and 8 bases, there was a span of 13 bases. This CDR3 is CSFGERDSPLHF. The DNA for the CDR3 is TGCAGTTTTGGGGAGCGGGATTCACCCCTCCACTTT.

The sample holds a few counts of this clonotype. Germline and junction disagree at one end, which may indicate a read error. This sequence joins TRBV5-1 and TRBJ2-1; D might be TRBD2 (6 bases). The germline V gene has CDR1 SGHRS and CDR2 YFSETQ. The CDR3 extends over 14 amino acids. The CDR3 is CASSVGPDGREQFF. The CDR3 region has the DNA TGTGCCAGCAGCGTGGGACCAGATGGGAGGGAGCAGTTCTTC.

About this clonotype: Mismatch with germline at one junction end may stem from a read error. This sequence joins TRBV5-1 and TRBJ2-7; possibly TRBD2 for D (7 bases). The CDR3 sequence is 14 residues long. The germline V gene encodes CDR1 SGHRS and CDR2 YFSETQ. CDR3 in DNA: TGTGCCAGCAGTGATTACGGGGGGCGGTACGAGCAGTACTTC. Protein sequence: CASSDYGGRYEQYF.

This clonotype was seen more than once but under ten times. This chain uses TRBV30 with TRBJ1-5; the match to TRBD1 covers 7 bases. Germline trimming cut 2 bases from V and 0 bases from J; bases unmatched to any gene: 7. This CDR3 contains 16 residues. Germline V gene lookup returns CDR1 GTSNPN and CDR2 SVGIG (reference sequence). The chain's CDR3 is CAWSFKQGISNQPQHF. CDR3 DNA sequence: TGTGCCTGGAGTTTTAAACAGGGGATTAGCAATCAGCCCCAGCATTTT.

At least ten counts were recorded for this clonotype. This chain uses TRBV5-1 with TRBJ1-4, with a possible D match to TRBD1 (5 bases). V was trimmed by 4 bases and J by 8 bases, leaving 18 bases between them. The CDR3 is 15 amino acids. Germline CDR1 reads SGHRS; CDR2 reads YFSETQ. The CDR3: CASSPPGEVGEKLFF. The CDR3 nucleotides read TGCGCCAGCAGCCCGCCGGGGGAGGTCGGAGAAAAACTGTTTTTT.

This clonotype was recorded at least ten times. The chain recombines TRBV18 with TRBJ2-7; 8 bases agree with TRBD1. This CDR3 contains 15 residues. The junction had 12 bases not matched to a gene; V was cut back by 5 bases and J by 6 bases. Germline V gene sequence: CDR1 KGHSH, CDR2 LQKENI. The CDR3: CASSDIDRGSTEQYF. DNA of the CDR3: TGTGCCAGCTCAGACATCGACAGGGGATCGACCGAGCAGTACTTC.

The sample holds many counts of this clonotype. The rearrangement joins TRBV27 to TRBJ1-5; D unresolved. V gave up 4 bases and J gave up 3 bases, with 16 bases separating them. This CDR3 contains 16 residues. Germline lookup yields CDR1 MNHEY and CDR2 SMNVEV (reference sequence). CDR3 in amino acids: CASSSLGKSINQPQHF. The CDR3 nucleotides are TGTGCCAGCAGTTCCCTGGGGAAGAGCATCAATCAGCCCCAGCATTTT.

Remarks on this clonotype: A clone one base away is much larger, so this may be a read error. The V and J genes are TRBV6-1 and TRBJ2-5; 7 nucleotides agree with TRBD2. The CDR3 consists of 12 residues. The germline CDR1 and CDR2 sequences are MNHNS and SASEGT. The CDR3: CASKGRGETQCF. Written as DNA, the CDR3 is TGTGCCAGCAAGGGGAGGGGCGAGACCCAGTGCTTC.

This clonotype occurred a few times. The chain carries TRBV12-5 and TRBJ2-1; 8 nucleotides agree with TRBD2. The CDR3 sequence is 15 residues long. Germline CDR1 and CDR2: LGHNT and FRNRAP. V lost 1 base to trimming and J lost 5 bases; unmatched junction nucleotides: 4. CDR3 loop: CASGLGWTSNNEQFF. The CDR3 coding sequence is TGTGCTAGTGGTTTGGGCTGGACTAGCAACAATGAGCAGTTCTTC.

The chain uses TRBV29-1 and TRBJ2-7, with TRBD2 matching 7 bases. The length of the CDR3 is 13 residues. V gave up 5 bases and J gave up 3 bases; unmatched junction bases: 7. CDR1 is SQVTM and CDR2 is ANQGSEA in the germline V gene. The CDR3 coding sequence is TGCAGCGTTACCGGGACTACTCTCTACGAGCAGTACTTC. This codes for CSVTGTTLYEQYF.

This clonotype has ten or more counts. This chain connects TRBV10-3 to TRBJ1-5; D not certain. The CDR3 runs 14 residues. The germline CDR1 and CDR2 sequences are ENHRY and SYGVKD. Between the trimmed V and J ends, which lost 4 bases and 0 bases, there was a span of 7 bases. CDR3: CAISVGNSNQPQHF. In nucleotides, the CDR3 is TGTGCCATCAGTGTAGGGAATAGCAATCAGCCCCAGCATTTT.

This clonotype occurred many times. The V gene is TRBV7-3, the J gene TRBJ2-2; possible D gene TRBD1, 5 bases. The CDR3 consists of 16 residues. Trimming shortened V by 5 bases and J by 2 bases, and 15 bases separated the two germline ends. Germline loops: CDR1 SGHTA, CDR2 FQGTGA. The CDR3 region is CASSPGTGPNTGELFF. In DNA form, the CDR3 reads TGTGCCAGCAGCCCCGGAACAGGACCAAACACCGGGGAGCTGTTTTTT.

To note about this clonotype: With a much larger clone just one base away, this may be a read error. The chain combines TRBV12-3 or TRBV12-4 with TRBJ1-6, with 8 bases lining up with TRBD1. The CDR3 extends over 16 amino acids. J gave up 9 bases and V 8 bases, and 15 bases lay outside the gene matches. The CDR3 DNA follows: TGTGCCAGCTCACCAGAGGGACAGGCTGGTGGTTCACCCCTCCACTTT. Encoded protein: CASSPEGQAGGSPLHF.

The table lists this clonotype with many counts. The J gene is TRBJ2-7, the V gene TRBV2, with D hard to call. The length of the CDR3 is 12 residues. The germline V gene has CDR1 SNHLY and CDR2 FYNNEI. V was pared by 6 bases and J by 0 bases, with 6 bases between. DNA of the CDR3: TGTGCCAGCAGAGACATCTCCTACGAGCAGTACTTC. Translating gives CASRDISYEQYF. The full variable domain, completed using reference TRBV2 and TRBJ2-7, is EPEVTQTPSHQVTQMGQEVILRCVPISNHLYFYWYRQILGQKVEFLVSFYNNEISEKSEIFDDQFSVERPDGSNFTLKIRSTKLEDSAMYFCASRDISYEQYFGPGTRLTVT.

J is TRBJ1-2 and V is TRBV30, with D hard to call. The germline V and J ends were trimmed by 2 bases and 8 bases, with 9 bases remaining between them. The V gene's germline CDR1 is GTSNPN and CDR2 SVGIG (reference sequence). The length of the CDR3 is 11 residues. The CDR3 region is CAWSQEWGYTF. DNA for the CDR3: TGTGCCTGGAGTCAGGAGTGGGGCTACACCTTC.

In its sample, this clonotype was seen many times. The chain uses TRBV27 and TRBJ2-2; D unclear. CDR1 is MNHEY and CDR2 is SMNVEV in the germline V gene (reference sequence). This CDR3 comprises 13 residues. Trimming cost V 2 bases and J 9 bases, with 10 bases left between them. CDR3 amino acids: CASSLGPARELFF. The DNA for the CDR3 is TGTGCCAGCAGTTTAGGGCCCGCCAGGGAGCTGTTTTTT.

The V gene is TRBV2, the J gene TRBJ2-7; TRBD1 aligns across 12 bases. The CDR3 consists of 15 residues. CDR1 and CDR2 from the germline V gene are SNHLY and FYNNEI. After removal of 6 bases from V and 5 bases from J, the junction contained 8 bases not matched to a gene. The CDR3 region has the DNA TGTGCCAGCAGCATAGGGACAGGGGGCCGGGACGAGCAGTACTTC. Residues: CASSIGTGGRDEQYF.

This clonotype was found a few times. V gene TRBV7-2 combines with J gene TRBJ1-4; no clear D. V lost 3 bases, J lost 5 bases, and 10 bases lay in between. The CDR3 extends over 14 amino acids. Germline assignment: CDR1 SGHTA and CDR2 FQGNSA. The CDR3 nucleotides are TGTGCCAGCAGCTTTCGGGCCTACAATGAAAAACTGTTTTTT. Protein sequence: CASSFRAYNEKLFF.

This clonotype was counted only a few times. The V and J genes are TRBV24-1 and TRBJ2-7; 8 nucleotides agree with TRBD1. Germline assignment: CDR1 KGHDR and CDR2 SFDVKD. The CDR3 consists of 16 residues. Losses at the gene ends were 3 bases for V and 10 bases for J; bases not matched to a gene: 16. The CDR3 DNA is TGTGCCACCAGTGATACCGGGACAGGCCCCTTTACTGGACAGTACTTC. Residues: CATSDTGTGPFTGQYF.

This clonotype was counted many times. This sequence joins TRBV25-1 and TRBJ1-5; a possible D gene is TRBD1 (5 bases). There are 14 residues in the CDR3. Germline-derived CDR1 and CDR2 are MGHDK and SYGVNS. Trimming pared 2 bases from V and 3 bases from J, leaving 8 bases between. Written as DNA, the CDR3 is TGTGCCAGCAGTGAACGGGGGATCAATCAGCCCCAGCATTTT. Translating gives CASSERGINQPQHF. Full variable domain (rest looked up from reference TRBV25-1 and TRBJ1-5): EADIYQTPRYLVIGTGKKITLECSQTMGHDKMYWYQQDPGMELHLIHYSYGVNSTEKGDLSSESTVSRIRTEHFPLTLESARPSHTSQYLCASSERGINQPQHFGDGTRLSIL.

This clonotype was picked up many times. Here the CDR3 reads CASSLDREYEQFF. DNA of the CDR3: TGTGCCAGCAGCTTAGATCGGGAGTATGAGCAGTTCTTC. The gene calls are TRBV11-3 and TRBJ2-1; a weak D match, TRBD2 (6 bases). The V end was cut by 0 bases, the J end by 8 bases, with 8 bases between. The germline CDR1 and CDR2 sequences are SGHNT and YENEEA. The CDR3 extends over 13 amino acids.

There are many counts of this clonotype. This chain links TRBV2 with TRBJ2-3, with D perhaps TRBD1 (5 bases). V lost 8 bases, J lost 9 bases, and 12 bases lay in between. The germline CDR1 and CDR2 sequences are SNHLY and FYNNEI. The CDR3 has 11 residues. The CDR3 region has the DNA TGTGCCAGCCGCGATTCAGGGACGCAGTATTTT. Its protein is CASRDSGTQYF. Supplemented by reference TRBV2 and TRBJ2-3, the full variable domain reads EPEVTQTPSHQVTQMGQEVILRCVPISNHLYFYWYRQILGQKVEFLVSFYNNEISEKSEIFDDQFSVERPDGSNFTLKIRSTKLEDSAMYFCASRDSGTQYFGPGTRLTVL.

This clonotype has just a few counts. This sequence joins TRBV3-1 and TRBJ2-3; D is unresolved. The V end was cut by 4 bases, the J end by 0 bases, with 8 bases between. CDR1 is LGHDT, CDR2 YNNKEL, per germline (reference sequence). The CDR3 extends over 14 amino acids. CDR3 coding DNA: TGTGCCAGCAGCCCGCGCTATAGCACAGATACGCAGTATTTT. Its protein product is CASSPRYSTDTQYF.

The chain is built from TRBV28 and TRBJ2-3, with D unclear. The J call may be in error: the DNA end matches TRBJ2-5 better. The CDR3 is 13 amino acids. Germline lookup yields CDR1 MDHEN and CDR2 SYDVKM. CDR3 DNA: TGTGCCAGCAGCCTCCCCCTGGGGGAGACCCAGTACTTC. Its protein product is CASSLPLGETQYF.

This clonotype was detected many times. This rearrangement joins TRBV29-1 to TRBJ2-3, with D possibly TRBD2 on 5 matching bases. There are 13 residues in the CDR3. Trimming pared 6 bases from V and 0 bases from J, leaving 10 bases between. Per the germline V gene, CDR1 is SQVTM and CDR2 is ANQGSEA. The DNA of the CDR3 is TGCAGCGTGGACTCCCGTAGCACAGATACGCAGTATTTT. This encodes CSVDSRSTDTQYF.